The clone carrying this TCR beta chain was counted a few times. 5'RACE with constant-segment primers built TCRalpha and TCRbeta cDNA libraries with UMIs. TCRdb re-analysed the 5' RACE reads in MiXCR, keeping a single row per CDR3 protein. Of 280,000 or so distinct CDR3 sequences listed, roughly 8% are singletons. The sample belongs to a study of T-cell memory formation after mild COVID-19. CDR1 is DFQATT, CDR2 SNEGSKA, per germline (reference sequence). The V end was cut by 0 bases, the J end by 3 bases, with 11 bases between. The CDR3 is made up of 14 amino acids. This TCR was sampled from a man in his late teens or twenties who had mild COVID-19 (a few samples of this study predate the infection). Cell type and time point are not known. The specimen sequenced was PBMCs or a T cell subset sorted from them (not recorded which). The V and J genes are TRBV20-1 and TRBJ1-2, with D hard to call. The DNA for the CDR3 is TGCAGTGCTAGAGAGAACGGTCACCACTATGGCTACACCTTC. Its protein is CSARENGHHYGYTF.